The 9 T cell receptor beta chains reported below all come from one sample, sequenced in a study of blood T cell repertoires in COVID-19. The table came from immunoSEQ multiplex PCR; TCRdb's copy has only in-frame clones and leaves some out. The sample yields over 450,000 clones, less than 90% seen once. The sequenced sample consisted of peripheral blood. The receptors shown here come from a woman in her fifties or sixties with COVID-19, enrolled during active disease.

This clone was detected only once. The chain joins TRBV30 to TRBJ1-2, with D possibly TRBD1 on 5 matching bases. Germline V CDR1 and CDR2: GTSNPN, SVGIG (reference sequence). The V and J ends lost 1 base and 3 bases respectively, with 12 bases between them. CDR3 length equals 14 residues. CDR3 DNA: TGTGCCTGGAGTGCAGGGATCGTGGACTATGGCTACACCTTC. It translates to CAWSAGIVDYGYTF.

The chain is built from TRBV9 and TRBJ1-2; 8 bases fit TRBD1. The CDR3 runs 16 residues. Looked up from germline, CDR1 is SGDLS and CDR2 is YYNGEE. J was trimmed by 4 bases and V by 4 bases; bases with no gene match: 12. CDR3 DNA sequence: TGTGCCAGCAGCCACCGGCCGGGACAGGAGTCCTATGGCTACACCTTC. Amino acid sequence: CASSHRPGQESYGYTF.

The chain has TRBV6-5 and TRBJ2-7; the match to TRBD2 covers 8 bases. The CDR3 totals 13 residues. J was trimmed by 9 bases and V by 6 bases; bases with no gene match: 10. Germline V lookup: CDR1 MNHEY, CDR2 SVGAGI. Here the CDR3 reads CASSSGGGRWQYF. CDR3 nucleotides: TGTGCCAGCAGCTCCGGGGGGGGAAGGTGGCAGTACTTC.

The chain carries TRBV7-6 and TRBJ1-1, with unresolved D. The V gene lost 1 base and the J gene lost 1 base, with 13 bases spanning the gap. The CDR3 covers 16 residues. The germline V gene has CDR1 SGHVS and CDR2 FNYEAQ. The chain's CDR3 is CASSLDAAGTNTEAFF. The DNA of the CDR3 is TGTGCCAGCAGCTTAGATGCCGCAGGAACGAACACTGAAGCTTTCTTT.

The V gene is TRBV7-9, the J gene TRBJ1-2; possibly TRBD1 for D (5 bases). Germline V lookup: CDR1 SEHNR, CDR2 FQNEAQ (reference sequence). The CDR3 runs to 15 residues. V lost 5 bases and J lost 0, with 13 bases in between. CDR3 sequence reads: CASSPTGGANYGYTF. CDR3 nucleotide sequence: TGTGCCAGCAGCCCGACGGGGGGAGCTAACTATGGCTACACCTTC.

The chain couples TRBV9 to TRBJ1-3, with D unresolved. This CDR3 spans 16 amino acids. Germline CDR1 is SGDLS and CDR2 is YYNGEE. V dropped 0 bases and J dropped 0 bases, with 10 bases sitting between them. The CDR3 protein is CASSVGGQPSGNTIYF. The CDR3 nucleotides are TGTGCCAGCAGCGTAGGTGGGCAGCCCTCTGGAAACACCATATATTTT.

As to this clone: Other nucleotide sequences from this sample produce the same CDR3. The chain combines TRBV5-1 with TRBJ1-1, with D possibly matching TRBD1 (5 bases). V lost 0 bases, J lost 0 bases, and 9 bases lay in between. CDR1 SGHRS and CDR2 YFSETQ come from the germline V gene. The length of the CDR3 is 15 residues. CDR3 bases: TGCGCCAGCAGCTTGGATAGGGGCATGAACACTGAAGCTTTCTTT. Protein sequence: CASSLDRGMNTEAFF. Full variable domain (missing parts from reference TRBV5-1 and TRBJ1-1): KAGVTQTPRYLIKTRGQQVTLSCSPISGHRSVSWYQQTPGQGLQFLFEYFSETQRNKGNFPGRFSGRQFSNSRSEMNVSTLELGDSALYLCASSLDRGMNTEAFFGQGTRLTVV.

This clone appeared a single time. The gene calls are TRBV2 and TRBJ1-4; TRBD1 matches 7 bases. Trimming took 6 bases from V and 15 from J; bases not matched to a gene: 10. The CDR3 has 12 amino acids. The V gene's germline CDR1 is SNHLY and CDR2 FYNNEI. The CDR3 coding sequence is TGTGCCAGCAGGGGATCGACAGGGTCGGTGTTTTTT. Its protein is CASRGSTGSVFF.

J is TRBJ1-1 and V is TRBV7-3; unclear D gene. Trimming pared 2 bases from V and 1 base from J, leaving 14 bases between. CDR3 length equals 16 residues. Germline lookup yields CDR1 SGHTA and CDR2 FQGTGA. This chain's CDR3 is CASSLDLLEGNTEAFF. Here the CDR3 DNA reads TGTGCCAGCAGCTTAGATCTTCTGGAGGGGAACACTGAAGCTTTCTTT.